What follows is one T cell receptor (beta chain) and its context. The CDR3 contains 15 residues. With V trimmed by 3 bases and J by 7 bases, 5 bases remained unmatched. Looked up from germline, CDR1 is LGHNA and CDR2 is YSLEER. These data are taken from a study of shared clonotypes between healthy human individuals. Naive CD8 cells lacked CD45RO and underwent positive selection for CCR7, leaving out terminally differentiated effector memory CD45RA+ cells. TCRdb keeps only in-frame clones here, not all; method: immunoSEQ multiplex PCR. The sample shows about 2.1 million clones, approximately 94% of them seen only once.

V gene TRBV4-3 combines with J gene TRBJ2-2, with 10 bases matching TRBD2. The clonotype originates from a man aged 18 to 30 in good health. Some clones in this sample may be carry-over from other donors' samples. The sample comprised naive CD8+ T cells from PBMCs. Written as DNA, the CDR3 is TGCGCCAGCAGCCATAGCCTAGCGGGAGTCGGGGAGCTGTTTTTT. Protein product: CASSHSLAGVGELFF.